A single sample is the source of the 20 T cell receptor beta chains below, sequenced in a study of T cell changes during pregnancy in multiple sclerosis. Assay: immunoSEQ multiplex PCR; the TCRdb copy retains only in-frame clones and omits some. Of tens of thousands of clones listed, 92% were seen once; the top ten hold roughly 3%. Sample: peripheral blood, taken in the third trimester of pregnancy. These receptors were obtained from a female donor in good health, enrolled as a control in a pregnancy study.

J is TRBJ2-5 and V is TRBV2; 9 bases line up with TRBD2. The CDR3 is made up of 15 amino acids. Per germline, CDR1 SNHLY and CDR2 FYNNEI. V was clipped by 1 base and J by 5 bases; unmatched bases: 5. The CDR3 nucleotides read TGTGCCAGCAGTGAAGTAGCGGGGGAGGAGGAGACCCAGTACTTC. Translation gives CASSEVAGEEETQYF.

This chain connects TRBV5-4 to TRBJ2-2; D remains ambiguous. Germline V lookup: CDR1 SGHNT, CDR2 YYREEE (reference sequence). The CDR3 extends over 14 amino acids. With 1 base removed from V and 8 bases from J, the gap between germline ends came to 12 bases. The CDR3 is CASSLSSESGELFF. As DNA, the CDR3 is TGTGCCAGCAGCTTGAGTTCAGAATCGGGGGAGCTGTTTTTT.

CDR3 in amino acids: CASSPGEGTEAFF. The CDR3 nucleotides are TGTGCCAGCAGCCCAGGGGAGGGCACTGAAGCTTTCTTT. The V call is TRBV5-5, the J call TRBJ1-1, with a weak D call TRBD1 (6 bases). The germline V gene encodes CDR1 SGHKS and CDR2 YYEKEE (reference sequence). This CDR3 has 13 residues. Trimming stripped 4 bases from V and 4 bases from J, with 11 bases between.

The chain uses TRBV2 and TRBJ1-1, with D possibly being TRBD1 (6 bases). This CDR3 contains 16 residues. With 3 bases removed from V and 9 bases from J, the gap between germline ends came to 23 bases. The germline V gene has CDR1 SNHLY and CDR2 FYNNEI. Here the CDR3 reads CASSDQGQPRGNQAFF. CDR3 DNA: TGTGCCAGCAGTGATCAGGGGCAGCCGAGGGGGAACCAAGCTTTCTTT.

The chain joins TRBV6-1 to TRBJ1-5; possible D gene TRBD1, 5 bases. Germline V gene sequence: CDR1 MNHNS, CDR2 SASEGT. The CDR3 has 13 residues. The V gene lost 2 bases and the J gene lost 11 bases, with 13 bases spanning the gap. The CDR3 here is CASSEPGPRAQHF. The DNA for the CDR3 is TGTGCCAGCAGTGAACCGGGTCCCAGGGCCCAGCATTTT.

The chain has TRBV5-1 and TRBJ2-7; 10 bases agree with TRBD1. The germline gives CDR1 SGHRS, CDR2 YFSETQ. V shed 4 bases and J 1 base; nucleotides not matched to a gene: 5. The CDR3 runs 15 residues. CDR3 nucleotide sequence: TGCGCCAGCAGCCCGGGACAGGGGTTTTCCTACGAGCAGTACTTC. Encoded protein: CASSPGQGFSYEQYF.

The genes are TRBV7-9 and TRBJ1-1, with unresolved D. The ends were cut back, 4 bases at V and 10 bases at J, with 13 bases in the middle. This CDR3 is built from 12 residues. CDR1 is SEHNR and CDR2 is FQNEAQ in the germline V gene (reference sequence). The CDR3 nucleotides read TGTGCCAGCAGCTGGATATCTGGGAGAGCTTTCTTT. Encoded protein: CASSWISGRAFF.

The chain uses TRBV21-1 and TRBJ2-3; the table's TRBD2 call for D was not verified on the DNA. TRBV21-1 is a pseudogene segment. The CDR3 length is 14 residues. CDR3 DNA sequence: TGTGCCAGCAGCACTCAGCGGGGGATAGATACGCAGTATTTT. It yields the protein CASSTQRGIDTQYF.

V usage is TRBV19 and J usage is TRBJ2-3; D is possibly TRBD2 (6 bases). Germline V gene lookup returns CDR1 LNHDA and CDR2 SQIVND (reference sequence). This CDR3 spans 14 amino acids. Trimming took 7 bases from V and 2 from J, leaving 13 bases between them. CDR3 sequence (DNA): TGTGCCAGTATGTTGGGGGGTGTCACAGATACGCAGTATTTT. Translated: CASMLGGVTDTQYF.

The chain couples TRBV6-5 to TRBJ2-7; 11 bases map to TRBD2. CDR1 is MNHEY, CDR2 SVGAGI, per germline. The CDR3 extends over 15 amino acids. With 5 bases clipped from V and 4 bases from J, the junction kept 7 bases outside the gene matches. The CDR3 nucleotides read TGTGCCAGCAGTCCCTTAGCGGGAGGGCAATACGAGCAGTACTTC. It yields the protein CASSPLAGGQYEQYF.

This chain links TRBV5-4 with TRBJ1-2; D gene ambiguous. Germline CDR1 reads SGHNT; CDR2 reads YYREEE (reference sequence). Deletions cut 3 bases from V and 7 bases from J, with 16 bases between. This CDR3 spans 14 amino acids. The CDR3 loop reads CASSYVEGGSGYTF. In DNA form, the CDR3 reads TGTGCCAGCAGCTACGTTGAGGGTGGAAGTGGCTACACCTTC.

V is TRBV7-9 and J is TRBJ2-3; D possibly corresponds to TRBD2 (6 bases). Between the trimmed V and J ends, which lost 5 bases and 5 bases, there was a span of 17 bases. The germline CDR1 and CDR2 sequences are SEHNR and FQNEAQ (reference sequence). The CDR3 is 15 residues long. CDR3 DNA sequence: TGTGCCAGCAGCAAGACCGCGAAGGGACTAGATACGCAGTATTTT. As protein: CASSKTAKGLDTQYF.

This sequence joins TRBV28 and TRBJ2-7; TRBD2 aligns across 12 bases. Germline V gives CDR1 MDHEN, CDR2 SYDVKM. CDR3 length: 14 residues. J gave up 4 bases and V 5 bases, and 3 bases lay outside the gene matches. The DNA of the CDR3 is TGTGCCAGCAGTCGAACTAGCGGGAGGTACGAGCAGTACTTC. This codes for CASSRTSGRYEQYF.

The CDR3 loop reads CASSFRGLSTEAFF. The CDR3 DNA follows: TGTGCCAGCAGTTTCCGGGGTCTTAGCACTGAAGCTTTCTTT. The J gene is TRBJ1-1, the V gene TRBV28; D not certain. CDR3 length equals 14 residues. From germline, CDR1 is MDHEN and CDR2 SYDVKM. Trimming cost V 3 bases and J 4 bases, with 12 bases left between them.

CDR3 in amino acids: CASSLDGRKETQYF. The CDR3 nucleotides read TGTGCCAGCAGCTTGGACGGGAGGAAAGAGACCCAGTACTTC. The chain employs TRBV7-2 and TRBJ2-5; 7 bases are a match to TRBD2. The CDR3 extends over 14 amino acids. The germline V gene encodes CDR1 SGHTA and CDR2 FQGNSA. Trimming removed 3 bases from V and 3 bases from J; junction bases left unmatched: 4. Full variable domain (missing parts from reference TRBV7-2 and TRBJ2-5): GAGVSQSPSNKVTEKGKDVELRCDPISGHTALYWYRQSLGQGLEFLIYFQGNSAPDKSGLPSDRFSAERTGGSVSTLTIQRTQQEDSAVYLCASSLDGRKETQYFGPGTRLLVL.

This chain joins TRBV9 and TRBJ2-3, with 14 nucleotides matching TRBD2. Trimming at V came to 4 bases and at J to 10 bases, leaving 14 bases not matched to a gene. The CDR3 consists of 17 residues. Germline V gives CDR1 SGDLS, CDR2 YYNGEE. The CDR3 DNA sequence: TGTGCCAGCAGCCTCCATTCGGGACTAGCGGGAGACGTGGCGCAGTATTTT. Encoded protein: CASSLHSGLAGDVAQYF.

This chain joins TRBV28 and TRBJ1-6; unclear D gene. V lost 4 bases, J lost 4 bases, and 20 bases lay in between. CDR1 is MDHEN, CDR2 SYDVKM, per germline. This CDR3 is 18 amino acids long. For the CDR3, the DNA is TGTGCCAGCAGTTCCCACCCCGGCAGGAGGCTTTATAATTCACCCCTCCACTTT. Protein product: CASSSHPGRRLYNSPLHF.

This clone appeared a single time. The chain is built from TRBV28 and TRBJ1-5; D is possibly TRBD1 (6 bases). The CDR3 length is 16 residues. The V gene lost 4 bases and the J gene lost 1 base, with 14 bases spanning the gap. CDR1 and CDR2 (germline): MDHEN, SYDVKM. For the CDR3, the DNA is TGTGCCAGCAGTTCACAGGGTGGGTTGAGCAATCAGCCCCAGCATTTT. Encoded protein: CASSSQGGLSNQPQHF.

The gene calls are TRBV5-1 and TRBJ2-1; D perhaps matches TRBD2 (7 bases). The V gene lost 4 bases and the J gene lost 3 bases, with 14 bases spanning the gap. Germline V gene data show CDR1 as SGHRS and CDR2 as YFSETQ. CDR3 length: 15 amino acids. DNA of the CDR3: TGCGCCAGCAGCACGGGGGGCGGGGGCTACAATGAGCAGTTCTTC. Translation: CASSTGGGGYNEQFF.

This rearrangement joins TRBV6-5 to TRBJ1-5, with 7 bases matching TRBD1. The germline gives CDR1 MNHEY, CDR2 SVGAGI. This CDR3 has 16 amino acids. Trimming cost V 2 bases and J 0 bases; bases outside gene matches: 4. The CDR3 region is CASSYAGTVSNQPQHF. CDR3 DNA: TGTGCCAGCAGTTACGCCGGGACAGTTAGCAATCAGCCCCAGCATTTT.